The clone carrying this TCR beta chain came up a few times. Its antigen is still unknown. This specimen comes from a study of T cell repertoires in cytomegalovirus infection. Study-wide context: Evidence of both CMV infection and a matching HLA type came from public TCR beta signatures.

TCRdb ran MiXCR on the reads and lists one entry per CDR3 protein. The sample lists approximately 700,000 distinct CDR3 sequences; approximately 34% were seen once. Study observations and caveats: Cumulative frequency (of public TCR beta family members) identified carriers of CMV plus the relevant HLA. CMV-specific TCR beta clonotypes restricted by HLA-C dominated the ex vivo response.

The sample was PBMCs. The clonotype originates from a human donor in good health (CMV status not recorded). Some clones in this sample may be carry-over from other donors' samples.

CDR3 sequence (DNA): TGTGCCAGCAGCTTAGCGTTCTCGGGGCAGGTCGGCCAAGAGACCCAGTACTTC. Translation: CASSLAFSGQVGQETQYF. This chain connects TRBV7-6 to TRBJ2-5; TRBD1 or TRBD2 may be the D gene (5 bases each). The V gene lost 0 bases and the J gene lost 1 base, with 18 bases spanning the gap. Germline CDR1 reads SGHVS; CDR2 reads FNYEAQ. CDR3 length: 18 amino acids.